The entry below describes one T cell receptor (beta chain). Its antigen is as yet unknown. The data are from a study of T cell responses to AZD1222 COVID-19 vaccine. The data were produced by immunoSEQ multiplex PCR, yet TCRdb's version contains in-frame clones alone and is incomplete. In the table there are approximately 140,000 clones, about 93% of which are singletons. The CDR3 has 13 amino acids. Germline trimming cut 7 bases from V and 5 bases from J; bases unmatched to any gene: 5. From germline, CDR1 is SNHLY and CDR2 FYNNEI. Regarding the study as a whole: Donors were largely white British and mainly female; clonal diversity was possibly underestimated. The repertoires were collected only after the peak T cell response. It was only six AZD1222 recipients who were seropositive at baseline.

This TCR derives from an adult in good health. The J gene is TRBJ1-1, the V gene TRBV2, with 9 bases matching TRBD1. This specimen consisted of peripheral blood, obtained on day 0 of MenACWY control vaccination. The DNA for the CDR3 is TGTGCCAGCAAACCGGGACAGGGTACTGAAGCTTTCTTT. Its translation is CASKPGQGTEAFF.